The subject of this entry is one T cell receptor beta chain. The antigen is unknown. With 60 Vbeta and 13 Jbeta primers, the PCR was carried out. The assay was immunoSEQ multiplex PCR, and TCRdb's table has in-frame clones only and misses some. The sample is made up of approximately 47,000 clones, and the top ten hold about a sixth of it. There are 14 residues in the CDR3. Germline V gives CDR1 SGHRS, CDR2 YFSETQ. V gave up 0 bases and J gave up 2 bases, with 6 bases separating them. The data stem from a study of cytomegalovirus exposure and HLA in healthy donors. Overall study findings and caveats: Later genetic work tied a missense DCLRE1C variant to beta-chain V and J trimming. Most TCR sequences showed up rarely, but some public TCRs showed up in many donors.

Source material: PBMCs. The TCR sequence derives from a male donor in good health and CMV-seronegative. The V call is TRBV5-1, the J call TRBJ2-4; no clear D gene. DNA for the CDR3: TGCGCCAGCAGCTTGGACAGAACCAAAAACATTCAGTACTTC. Protein sequence: CASSLDRTKNIQYF.